The next 17 T cell receptor beta chains were all read from a single sample in a study of cytomegalovirus exposure and HLA in healthy donors. Amplification used 60 Vbeta primers and 13 Jbeta primers. Some clones are missing from TCRdb's copy, which holds only in-frame ones; the method was immunoSEQ multiplex PCR. Altogether approximately 140,000 clones are present, 55% to 75% being singletons, with the ten largest covering approximately 6.5%. Material for sequencing was PBMCs. These receptors originate from a woman aged 60-75 years in good health and CMV-seropositive.

This chain links TRBV6-5 with TRBJ2-2; no clear D. Deletions cut 5 bases from V and 3 bases from J, with 7 bases between. The germline V gene encodes CDR1 MNHEY and CDR2 SVGAGI. The CDR3 is 13 residues long. CDR3: CASSRRYTGELFF. DNA of the CDR3: TGTGCCAGCAGTAGGAGATACACCGGGGAGCTGTTTTTT.

This rearrangement joins TRBV5-1 to TRBJ2-7; 8 nucleotides line up with TRBD1. Germline loops: CDR1 SGHRS, CDR2 YFSETQ. The junction had 2 bases not matched to a gene; V was cut back by 4 bases and J by 2 bases. This CDR3 is built from 13 residues. CDR3 protein: CASSPDRAYEQYF. CDR3 sequence (DNA): TGCGCCAGCAGCCCGGACAGGGCCTACGAGCAGTACTTC.

The chain has TRBV2 and TRBJ1-4, with D maybe TRBD1 (5 bases). CDR1 SNHLY and CDR2 FYNNEI come from the germline V gene. V lost 3 bases, J lost 4 bases, and 12 bases lay in between. CDR3 length: 15 amino acids. The CDR3 region has the DNA TGTGCCAGCAGTGAGGGCAGGGCTTATAATGAAAAACTGTTTTTT. Translated, it gives CASSEGRAYNEKLFF.

J is TRBJ1-4 and V is TRBV9, with D perhaps TRBD1 (6 bases). V lost 0 bases, J lost 3 bases, and 9 bases lay in between. This CDR3 contains 15 residues. CDR1 and CDR2 (germline): SGDLS, YYNGEE. Here the CDR3 DNA reads TGTGCCAGCAGCGTAGATACAGGGTCTAATGAAAAACTGTTTTTT. Translating it yields CASSVDTGSNEKLFF.

Turning to this clone: One junction end disagrees with the germline gene, perhaps due to a read error. This sequence joins TRBV2 and TRBJ2-4, with TRBD2 matching over 11 bases. The V gene's germline CDR1 is SNHLY and CDR2 FYNNEI. The length of the CDR3 is 17 residues. The CDR3 loop is CASREGLAGLAKNIQYF. The CDR3 DNA follows: TGTGCCAGCAGGGAAGGACTAGCGGGCCTAGCCAAAAACATTCAGTACTTC.

In this sample, this clone turned up a few times. V and J are TRBV19 and TRBJ2-5, with 13 bases that match TRBD2. The CDR3 is made up of 16 amino acids. V shed 5 bases and J 4 bases; nucleotides not matched to a gene: 7. Germline V lookup: CDR1 LNHDA, CDR2 SQIVND (reference sequence). The CDR3 DNA follows: TGTGCCAGTAGTGTGAGGACTAGCGGGGGAAGAGAGACCCAGTACTTC. It yields the protein CASSVRTSGGRETQYF.

This clone has only a few counts. J is TRBJ1-1 and V is TRBV9, with D possibly being TRBD1 (5 bases). CDR3 length: 13 residues. V dropped 4 bases and J dropped 8 bases, with 15 bases sitting between them. Germline-derived CDR1 and CDR2 are SGDLS and YYNGEE. The CDR3 DNA reads TGTGCCAGCAGCTCCCAGACTTGGGGCGAAGCTTTCTTT. It specifies CASSSQTWGEAFF.

The V and J genes are TRBV5-1 and TRBJ1-3; D perhaps matches TRBD1 (6 bases). Per the germline V gene, CDR1 is SGHRS and CDR2 is YFSETQ. V lost 4 bases and J 3 bases, leaving 14 bases between the germline ends. The CDR3 length is 15 residues. CDR3 nucleotide sequence: TGCGCCAGCAGCGTTGGGGGCGAGGGTGGAAACACCATATATTTT. This codes for CASSVGGEGGNTIYF.

The chain carries TRBV28 and TRBJ1-5, with a tentative D call TRBD1 (5 bases). Germline CDR1 and CDR2: MDHEN and SYDVKM. V lost 8 bases, J lost 4 bases, and 12 bases lay in between. CDR3 length: 13 residues. The CDR3 bases are TGTGCCAGCGCCCGACCAGGGAATCAGCCCCAGCATTTT. It codes for CASARPGNQPQHF. Supplemented by reference TRBV28 and TRBJ1-5, the full variable domain reads DVKVTQSSRYLVKRTGEKVFLECVQDMDHENMFWYRQDPGLGLRLIYFSYDVKMKEKGDIPEGYSVSREKKERFSLILESASTNQTSMYLCASARPGNQPQHFGDGTRLSIL.

This sequence joins TRBV5-1 and TRBJ1-1; the D gene is possibly TRBD1 (5 bases). Deletions cut 1 base from V and 5 bases from J, with 15 bases between. This CDR3 has 15 amino acids. Germline CDR1 reads SGHRS; CDR2 reads YFSETQ. The CDR3 region is CASSLTVSGDTEAFF. The DNA of the CDR3 is TGCGCCAGCAGCTTGACAGTCTCGGGGGATACTGAAGCTTTCTTT. The variable domain in full, with the rest retrieved from reference TRBV5-1 and TRBJ1-1, is KAGVTQTPRYLIKTRGQQVTLSCSPISGHRSVSWYQQTPGQGLQFLFEYFSETQRNKGNFPGRFSGRQFSNSRSEMNVSTLELGDSALYLCASSLTVSGDTEAFFGQGTRLTVV.

J is TRBJ2-1 and V is TRBV4-1; 7 bases match TRBD2. V gave up 4 bases and J gave up 4 bases; unmatched junction bases: 4. The CDR3 spans 14 residues. Germline loops: CDR1 MGHRA, CDR2 YSYEKL. The CDR3 nucleotides read TGCGCCAGCAGCCCAGGGAGGGATTACAATGAGCAGTTCTTC. Its translation is CASSPGRDYNEQFF.

The rearrangement joins TRBV7-2 to TRBJ1-4; D unclear. From germline, CDR1 is SGHTA and CDR2 FQGNSA. The V end was cut by 5 bases, the J end by 8 bases, with 9 bases between. This CDR3 region has 12 residues. The CDR3: CASSQTREKLFF. In DNA form, the CDR3 reads TGTGCCAGCAGCCAAACTCGGGAAAAACTGTTTTTT.

The V call is TRBV28, the J call TRBJ2-7; TRBD1 might be the D (6 bases). Germline CDR1 MDHEN, CDR2 SYDVKM. Trimming removed 3 bases at V and 2 bases at J, with 8 bases between. CDR3 length: 13 residues. CDR3 region: CASSLYRAYEQYF. In nucleotides, the CDR3 is TGTGCCAGCAGTTTGTACAGGGCCTACGAGCAGTACTTC.

This chain connects TRBV5-6 to TRBJ2-3, with D maybe TRBD2 (6 bases). CDR1 is SGHDT, CDR2 YYEEEE, per germline. The CDR3 is 14 residues long. V was cut by 3 bases and J by 0 bases, with 8 bases left in between. The CDR3 sequence: CASSSGASTDTQYF. The CDR3 DNA reads as TGTGCCAGCAGCTCGGGAGCTAGCACAGATACGCAGTATTTT.

The CDR3 protein is CASSISGSSYNEQFF. In nucleotides, the CDR3 is TGTGCCAGCAGCATAAGCGGAAGCTCCTACAATGAGCAGTTCTTC. The chain links TRBV9 to TRBJ2-1; perhaps TRBD2 as D (5 bases). V shed 4 bases and J shed 0 bases, with 11 bases lying between them. Germline CDR1 is SGDLS and CDR2 is YYNGEE. The CDR3 totals 15 residues. Using reference TRBV9 and TRBJ2-1 for the parts outside the CDR3, the full variable domain is DSGVTQTPKHLITATGQRVTLRCSPRSGDLSVYWYQQSLDQGLQFLIQYYNGEERAKGNILERFSAQQFPDLHSELNLSSLELGDSALYFCASSISGSSYNEQFFGPGTRLTVL.

The rearrangement joins TRBV7-2 to TRBJ2-7; D is possibly TRBD1 (5 bases). V was pared by 0 bases and J by 0 bases, with 21 bases between. Germline V lookup: CDR1 SGHTA, CDR2 FQGNSA. This CDR3 contains 19 residues. The CDR3 loop reads CASSLASPLTGGLSYEQYF. DNA of the CDR3: TGTGCCAGCAGCTTAGCTTCCCCCCTTACAGGTGGTCTCTCCTACGAGCAGTACTTC.

The V and J genes are TRBV18 and TRBJ1-1, with no clear D. CDR3 length equals 16 residues. Germline lookup yields CDR1 KGHSH and CDR2 LQKENI. The ends were cut back, 0 bases at V and 0 bases at J, with 11 bases in the middle. The CDR3 coding sequence is TGTGCCAGCTCACCACCTGACACGTTTTTGAACACTGAAGCTTTCTTT. Protein: CASSPPDTFLNTEAFF.